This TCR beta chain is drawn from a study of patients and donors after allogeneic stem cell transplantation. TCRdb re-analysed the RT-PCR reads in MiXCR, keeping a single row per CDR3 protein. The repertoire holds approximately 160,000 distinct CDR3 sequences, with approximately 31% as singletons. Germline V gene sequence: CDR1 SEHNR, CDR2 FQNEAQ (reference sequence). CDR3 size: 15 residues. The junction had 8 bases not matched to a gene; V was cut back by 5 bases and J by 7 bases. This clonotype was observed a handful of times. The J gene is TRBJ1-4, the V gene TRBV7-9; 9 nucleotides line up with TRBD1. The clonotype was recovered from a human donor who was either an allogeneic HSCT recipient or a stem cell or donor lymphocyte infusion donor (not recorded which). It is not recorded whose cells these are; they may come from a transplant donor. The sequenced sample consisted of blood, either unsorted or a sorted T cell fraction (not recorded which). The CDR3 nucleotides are TGTGCCAGCAGCAAGATACAGGGGGCGCGTGAAAAACTGTTTTTT. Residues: CASSKIQGAREKLFF.